This T cell receptor beta chain was captured by sequencing in a study of T cell responses to AZD1222 COVID-19 vaccine. About the research overall: Second doses at about 4 or about 12 weeks were pooled.

Overall study results and limits: The CD4 TCRs associated with vaccination extended across spike and predominated at 160-218 and 743-854. Possibly, clonal diversity was underestimated; donors were largely white British and included more females. Seropositivity was recorded at baseline in only a handful of AZD1222 recipients.

CDR3 length: 14 residues. Germline lookup yields CDR1 SEHNR and CDR2 FQNEAQ (reference sequence). J gave up 6 bases and V 4 bases, and 8 bases lay outside the gene matches. As for this clone: The antigen remains undetermined.

The protocol was immunoSEQ multiplex PCR, while the TCRdb copy is restricted to in-frame clones and leaves out a portion. The sample has approximately 90,000 clones; roughly nine tenths are singletons. The chain has TRBV7-9 and TRBJ1-2; 7 bases line up with TRBD1. The sequences come from peripheral blood, collected on day 0 of AZD1222 vaccination. The TCR sequence derives from an adult in good health. The CDR3 here is CASSSSRQGNGYTF. The CDR3, as DNA: TGTGCCAGCAGCTCATCCCGACAGGGAAATGGCTACACCTTC.